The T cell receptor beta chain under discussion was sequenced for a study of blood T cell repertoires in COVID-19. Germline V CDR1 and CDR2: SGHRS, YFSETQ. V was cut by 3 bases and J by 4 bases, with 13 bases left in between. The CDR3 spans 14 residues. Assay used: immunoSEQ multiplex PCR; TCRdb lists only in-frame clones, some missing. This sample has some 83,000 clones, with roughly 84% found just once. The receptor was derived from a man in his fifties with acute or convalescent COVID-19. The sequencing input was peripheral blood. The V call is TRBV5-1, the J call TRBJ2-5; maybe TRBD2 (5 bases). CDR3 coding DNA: TGCGCCAGCAGCTCAACTAGTGTTGGAGAGACCCAGTACTTC. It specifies CASSSTSVGETQYF.